This T cell receptor beta chain emerged from a study of patients and donors after allogeneic stem cell transplantation. TCRdb itself ran the RT-PCR reads through MiXCR, one entry per CDR3 protein. The sample holds 400,000 to 500,000 distinct CDR3 sequences; around 16% are singletons and the top ten take 7.2%. This clonotype was seen at least ten times. The CDR3 contains 15 residues. V lost 8 bases, J lost 4 bases, and 18 bases lay in between. Sequences were obtained from blood, either unsorted or a sorted T cell fraction (not recorded which). The chain couples TRBV12-3 or TRBV12-4 to TRBJ2-1; D is ambiguous. This clonotype was obtained from a human donor who was either an allogeneic HSCT recipient or a stem cell or donor lymphocyte infusion donor (not recorded which). It is not recorded whose cells these are; they may come from a transplant donor. The CDR3 nucleotides are TGTGCCAGCCTAGACCAAACCCCTCCTTACAATGAGCAGTTCTTC. Residues: CASLDQTPPYNEQFF.